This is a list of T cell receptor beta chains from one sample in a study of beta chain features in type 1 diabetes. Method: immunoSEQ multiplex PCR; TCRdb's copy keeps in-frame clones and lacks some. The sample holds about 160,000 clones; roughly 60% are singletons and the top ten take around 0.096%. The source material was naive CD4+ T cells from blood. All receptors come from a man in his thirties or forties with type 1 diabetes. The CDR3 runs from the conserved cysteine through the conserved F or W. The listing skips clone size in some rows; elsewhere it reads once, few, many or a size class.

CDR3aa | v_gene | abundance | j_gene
CASSPQGWSDTQYF | TRBV5-1 | - | TRBJ2-3
CASSFQGGPYEQYF | TRBV5-6 | once | TRBJ2-7
CASSLAPQQTGELFF | TRBV5-1 | - | TRBJ2-2
CASSPGYEQYF | TRBV28 | - | TRBJ2-7
CASSAGAGGEAFF | TRBV10-1 | - | TRBJ1-1
CASSQGHRDPHNEQFF | TRBV4-1 | once | TRBJ2-1
CASSLVVAGQETQYF | TRBV5-4 | - | TRBJ2-5
CASGGAAPNQRVYNEQFF | TRBV7-9 | once | TRBJ2-1
CSVEGKNTEAFF | TRBV29-1 | - | TRBJ1-1
CAWSVRDNTEAFF | TRBV30 | - | TRBJ1-1
CASSQGNEQFF | TRBV7-2 | - | TRBJ2-1
CASSLLSGRPGLASHEQYF | TRBV13 | - | TRBJ2-7
CSASDQAGNQPQHF | TRBV29-1 | - | TRBJ1-5
CASSVRDSHTEAFF | TRBV9 | - | TRBJ1-1
CASSLAGDNEQFF | TRBV27 | - | TRBJ2-1
CASSQKGRGPTDTQYF | TRBV4-3 | once | TRBJ2-3
CASSPQGTATYEQYF | TRBV7-9 | - | TRBJ2-7
CASSGRTGTGNTIYF | TRBV7-2 | - | TRBJ1-3
CSAGGRGTQYF | TRBV20-1 | - | TRBJ2-5
CSVYRDYNEQFF | TRBV29-1 | - | TRBJ2-1
CAWSISLTGGIGEKLFF | TRBV30 | - | TRBJ1-4
CASSLTSGDNNEQFF | TRBV5-1 | - | TRBJ2-1
CASNRGTGPYYEQYF | TRBV19 | - | TRBJ2-7
CSVPNRQAGRGTEAFF | TRBV29-1 | - | TRBJ1-1
CAWSGKIGQGHEQYF | TRBV30 | - | TRBJ2-7
CAWSAQAVNIQYF | TRBV30 | - | TRBJ2-4
CSASFPGEQFF | TRBV20-1 | - | TRBJ2-1
CSVVRQGSGELFF | TRBV29-1 | - | TRBJ2-2
CSAETGEGYTF | TRBV29-1 | - | TRBJ1-2
CSVRQGWDEQFF | TRBV29-1 | few | TRBJ2-1
CASSQEEGDTQYF | TRBV4-1 | - | TRBJ2-3
CAISEFQGIWTEAFF | TRBV10-3 | - | TRBJ1-1